This paragraph reports one T cell receptor (beta chain). Its target is unknown. This entry belongs to a study of shared clonotypes between healthy human individuals. Study at large: There were three CD4 naive, three CD4 memory, two CD8 naive and one CD8 memory plates per donor.

The study enrolled healthy HIV-negative adults without recent acute infections or vaccinations as donors. Assay used: immunoSEQ multiplex PCR; TCRdb lists only in-frame clones, some missing. This table holds more than 900,000 clones, about 80% found once. Study-wide results and caveats: Approximately 5.3% was the fraction of naive CD4 clonotypes found shared across a handful of donors.

This TCR was sampled from a young man in good health. Some clones in this sample may be carry-over from other donors' samples. Input material: memory CD4+ T cells from PBMCs. Specified subset: CD45RA-negative fraction.

CDR3 loop: CASTPGTNTGELFF. The CDR3 coding sequence is TGTGCCAGCACCCCCGGCACGAACACCGGGGAGCTGTTTTTT. The rearrangement links TRBV6-5 to TRBJ2-2; unclear D gene. The CDR3 extends over 14 amino acids. Germline V gene sequence: CDR1 MNHEY, CDR2 SVGAGI. V was trimmed by 7 bases and J by 0 bases, leaving 9 bases between them.